What follows are 22 T cell receptor beta chains derived from one specimen sequenced in a study of CD8 T cells in ankylosing spondylitis. TCRdb used MiXCR to reprocess the 5' RACE reads, holding one entry per CDR3 protein. This table has some 200,000 distinct CDR3 sequences, 18% appearing once. The sample taken for sequencing was blood, either unsorted or a sorted T cell fraction (not recorded which). The receptors were sampled from a male donor between 10 and 30 years old with ankylosing spondylitis or in good health (not recorded which).

This clonotype was picked up one time. This sequence joins TRBV4-1 and TRBJ1-1; D is uncertain. CDR1 is MGHRA and CDR2 is YSYEKL in the germline V gene. This CDR3 is 14 amino acids long. Trimming removed 4 bases at V and 5 bases at J, with 14 bases between. CDR3: CASSLYPTVTEAFF. The CDR3 DNA is TGCGCCAGCAGCCTGTACCCCACGGTGACTGAAGCTTTCTTT.

This clonotype was detected many times. The chain uses TRBV12-3 or TRBV12-4 and TRBJ2-1, with TRBD2 identical over 10 bases. The CDR3 is 17 amino acids. V trimming: 3 bases; J trimming: 4 bases; junction bases outside the gene matches: 9. The CDR3 DNA follows: TGTGCCAGCAGTTTCGGGGCTAGCGGGAGTAGGTACAATGAGCAGTTCTTC. Its protein is CASSFGASGSRYNEQFF.

There are many counts of this clonotype. This chain links TRBV18 with TRBJ1-5; TRBD1 aligns across 7 bases. This CDR3 is 15 amino acids long. The junction had 3 bases not matched to a gene; V was cut back by 2 bases and J by 2 bases. CDR1 is KGHSH, CDR2 LQKENI, per germline. The DNA of the CDR3 is TGTGCCAGCTCACCAAGCGACAGGGGCAATCAGCCCCAGCATTTT. Amino acids: CASSPSDRGNQPQHF.

This clonotype was detected ten times or more. The V call is TRBV7-9, the J call TRBJ2-4; TRBD1 aligns across 9 bases. The CDR3 contains 16 residues. The V gene end was trimmed by 7 bases and the J gene end by 2 bases; junction bases not matched to a gene: 9. Germline-derived CDR1 and CDR2 are SEHNR and FQNEAQ (reference sequence). CDR3 in DNA: TGTGCCAGCACCCCCGGACAGGGGTTTTCCAAAAACATTCAGTACTTC. Translation gives CASTPGQGFSKNIQYF.

This clonotype showed up many times. This chain links TRBV27 with TRBJ2-1; 9 positions agree with TRBD2. The J segment lost 1 base and the V segment lost 8 bases, leaving 3 bases of the junction unmatched. CDR1 MNHEY and CDR2 SMNVEV come from the germline V gene (reference sequence). The length of the CDR3 is 14 residues. CDR3 sequence (DNA): TGTGCCAGCGCCGCGGGGGGGTCCTACAATGAGCAGTTCTTC. This codes for CASAAGGSYNEQFF.

In this sample, this clonotype turned up many times. The chain joins TRBV12-3 or TRBV12-4 to TRBJ1-4, with D possibly matching TRBD1 (6 bases). The CDR3 length is 14 residues. V gave up 8 bases and J gave up 7 bases, with 17 bases separating them. The CDR3 nucleotides are TGTGCCAGCTCCTCCGGGACAATGGGTGAAAAACTGTTTTTT. This sequence encodes CASSSGTMGEKLFF.

This clonotype was detected ten times or more. V usage is TRBV12-3 or TRBV12-4 and J usage is TRBJ2-2; 8 bases fit TRBD1. The J segment lost 9 bases and the V segment lost 5 bases, leaving 8 bases of the junction unmatched. This CDR3 spans 14 amino acids. CDR3 bases: TGTGCCAGCAGTACCGACAGGGGAGGAAGGGAGCTGTTTTTT. Protein sequence: CASSTDRGGRELFF.

This clonotype was recorded many times. This chain uses TRBV5-1 with TRBJ2-1; 12 nucleotides agree with TRBD2. V lost 4 bases to trimming and J lost 6 bases; unmatched junction nucleotides: 5. Germline assignment: CDR1 SGHRS and CDR2 YFSETQ. This CDR3 spans 15 amino acids. In DNA, the CDR3 is TGCGCCAGCAGCGCCGGACTAGCGGGAAGCAATGAGCAGTTCTTC. Amino acids: CASSAGLAGSNEQFF.

This clonotype has at least ten counts. V gene TRBV20-1 combines with J gene TRBJ2-7; 7 bases map to TRBD1. Germline lookup yields CDR1 DFQATT and CDR2 SNEGSKA (reference sequence). V gave up 1 base and J gave up 1 base; unmatched junction bases: 13. The CDR3 consists of 17 residues. This CDR3 is CSARVWEGGASSYEQYF. In nucleotides, the CDR3 is TGCAGTGCTAGAGTCTGGGAAGGGGGCGCGTCGTCCTACGAGCAGTACTTC.

This clonotype was seen repeatedly, ten times or more. This chain links TRBV6-6 with TRBJ2-7; the D gene could be TRBD1 or TRBD2 (5 bases each). This CDR3 is 13 amino acids long. Trimming took 10 bases from V and 0 from J, leaving 13 bases between them. In germline, CDR1 is MNHNY, CDR2 SVGAGI (reference sequence). The CDR3 sequence: CATQLGDSYEQYF. The CDR3 DNA reads TGTGCCACCCAGTTGGGGGACTCCTACGAGCAGTACTTC.

This clonotype came up many times. The genes are TRBV2 and TRBJ1-2; 9 bases match TRBD1. J gave up 8 bases and V 8 bases, and 9 bases lay outside the gene matches. Germline V lookup: CDR1 SNHLY, CDR2 FYNNEI. The CDR3 runs to 13 residues. The CDR3 loop reads CASESGTGSGYTF. For the CDR3, the DNA is TGTGCCAGCGAATCCGGGACAGGGTCCGGCTACACCTTC.

This clonotype was detected ten times or more. The CDR3 region has the DNA TGTGCCAGCAACATACAGGGGGCTCTAGATTCACCCCTCCACTTT. It specifies CASNIQGALDSPLHF. The chain carries TRBV12-3 or TRBV12-4 and TRBJ1-6; 9 bases fit TRBD1. Germline trimming cut 7 bases from V and 8 bases from J; bases unmatched to any gene: 9. The CDR3 has 15 amino acids.

This clonotype was recorded many times. The rearrangement joins TRBV12-3 or TRBV12-4 to TRBJ2-1, with unresolved D. There are 12 residues in the CDR3. Trimming took 5 bases from V and 7 from J, leaving 9 bases between them. The CDR3 nucleotides read TGTGCCAGCAGTAATGGGATAAATGAGCAGTTCTTC. The encoded protein is CASSNGINEQFF.

This clonotype has a count of ten or more. The chain combines TRBV5-5 with TRBJ2-7, with D uncertain. V gave up 0 bases and J gave up 5 bases, with 6 bases separating them. The CDR3 has 12 residues. Per the germline V gene, CDR1 is SGHKS and CDR2 is YYEKEE (reference sequence). For the CDR3, the DNA is TGTGCCAGCAGCTTGGACCTAAACGAGCAGTACTTC. Translating it yields CASSLDLNEQYF.

This clonotype appeared a few times. The chain employs TRBV29-1 and TRBJ1-1, with TRBD1 as a possible D gene (5 bases). V was pared by 3 bases and J by 4 bases, with 9 bases between. The CDR3 loop spans 12 amino acids. Germline V gives CDR1 SQVTM, CDR2 ANQGSEA. The CDR3 nucleotides are TGCAGCGTTGATCCGGGGGGCACTGAAGCTTTCTTT. Translating gives CSVDPGGTEAFF. The full variable domain, rest sourced from reference TRBV29-1 and TRBJ1-1, is SAVISQKPSRDICQRGTSLTIQCQVDSQVTMMFWYRQQPGQSLTLIATANQGSEATYESGFVIDKFPISRPNLTFSTLTVSNMSPEDSSIYLCSVDPGGTEAFFGQGTRLTVV.

This clonotype appeared a few times. The chain carries TRBV7-2 and TRBJ1-2; 7 bases map to TRBD1. Germline-derived CDR1 and CDR2 are SGHTA and FQGNSA. The CDR3 has 16 amino acids. J was trimmed by 6 bases and V by 1 base; bases with no gene match: 11. CDR3 sequence (DNA): TGTGCCAGCAGCTTAGGGGCCGGGACAGTCTTGAATGGCTACACCTTC. Its translation is CASSLGAGTVLNGYTF.

This clonotype showed up many times. This chain uses TRBV6-5 with TRBJ2-2; D perhaps matches TRBD1 (5 bases). Looked up from germline, CDR1 is MNHEY and CDR2 is SVGAGI. With 6 bases removed from V and 7 bases from J, the gap between germline ends came to 18 bases. The CDR3 has 15 amino acids. The CDR3 loop reads CASSRPRATYGELFF. CDR3 coding DNA: TGTGCCAGCAGCCGACCCAGGGCTACCTACGGGGAGCTGTTTTTT.

This chain links TRBV23-1 with TRBJ2-1; D remains ambiguous. TRBV23-1 is annotated as an ORF whose role is uncertain. CDR3 length equals 15 residues. V dropped 0 bases and J dropped 7 bases, with 13 bases sitting between them. CDR3 sequence reads: CASSQSRTVLNEQFF. In DNA form, the CDR3 reads TGCGCCAGCAGTCAATCGAGAACAGTCTTAAATGAGCAGTTCTTC.

This clonotype has ten or more counts. The chain joins TRBV12-3 or TRBV12-4 to TRBJ2-5; TRBD1 or TRBD2 may be the D gene (5 bases each). V lost 7 bases to trimming and J lost 5 bases, with 11 bases between them. The CDR3 has 12 amino acids. CDR3 loop: CASNEGSETQYF. The CDR3 DNA reads TGTGCCAGCAATGAGGGGTCTGAGACCCAGTACTTC.

This chain uses TRBV20-1 with TRBJ1-1; D not resolved. Germline-derived CDR1 and CDR2 are DFQATT and SNEGSKA (reference sequence). CDR3 length: 11 amino acids. The ends were cut back, 6 bases at V and 8 bases at J, with 13 bases in the middle. CDR3 in DNA: TGCAGTGCACTAACCATGGAAGAAGCTTTCTTT. This codes for CSALTMEEAFF.

This clonotype has at least ten counts. V is TRBV12-3 or TRBV12-4 and J is TRBJ2-1; TRBD2 is a possible D gene (5 bases). V lost 3 bases, J lost 5 bases, and 11 bases lay in between. The length of the CDR3 is 14 residues. For the CDR3, the DNA is TGTGCCAGCAGTTTCATTCGGGGTCACAATGAGCAGTTCTTC. As protein: CASSFIRGHNEQFF.

In this sample, this clonotype turned up many times. This chain links TRBV11-2 with TRBJ2-3; tentative D call: TRBD2 (5 bases). Trimming pared 5 bases from V and 1 base from J, leaving 13 bases between. The CDR3 runs to 15 residues. Germline lookup yields CDR1 SGHAT and CDR2 FQNNGV. CDR3 residues: CASSPRGAGTDTQYF. The DNA for the CDR3 is TGTGCCAGCAGCCCGAGAGGAGCGGGCACAGATACGCAGTATTTT.